A selection of T cell receptor beta chains follows, all from one sample in a study of cytomegalovirus exposure and HLA in healthy donors. The protocol was immunoSEQ multiplex PCR, while the TCRdb copy is restricted to in-frame clones and leaves out a portion. The data show approximately 200,000 clones, about 80% seen once. Sequencing was performed on PBMCs. These receptors all come from a woman aged 18 to 35 in good health and CMV-seropositive. Each CDR3 is given with its conserved first and last residue. Each record gives: D gene, clone size, J gene, V gene, CDR3 DNA, CDR3 protein. A D gene is named only where the DNA matches it firmly. Size is omitted from some rows. Given values are once, few, many or a class for expanded clones.

. | . | TRBJ1-1 | TRBV28 | TGTGCCAGCAGTTTTTATACTACTGAAGCTTTCTTT | CASSFYTTEAFF
. | . | TRBJ2-5 | TRBV4-1 | TGCGCCAGCAGCCCCCCAGATTATGGGGCACTTCAAGAGACCCAGTACTTC | CASSPPDYGALQETQYF
TRBD1 | . | TRBJ1-6 | TRBV2 | TGTGCCAACAGGGGTGGGACAGGGGTAGGTAATTCACCCCTCCACTTT | CANRGGTGVGNSPLHF
TRBD1 | . | TRBJ1-1 | TRBV19 | TGTGCCAGTAATACCGGGACAGTCGACGTATATGGGGCTTTCTTT | CASNTGTVDVYGAFF
TRBD2 | . | TRBJ2-5 | TRBV7-9 | TGTGCCAGCAGCTTAGTACTAGCGGATGAGACCCAGTACTTC | CASSLVLADETQYF
. | . | TRBJ2-7 | TRBV19 | TGTGCCAGTAGTATGTCCGAAGGGACAACTCTCCACGAGCAGTACTTC | CASSMSEGTTLHEQYF
. | . | TRBJ2-5 | TRBV2 | TGTGCCATTTCTCGACAGGTTGGAGAGACCCAGTACTTC | CAISRQVGETQYF
. | . | TRBJ1-5 | TRBV2 | TGTGCCAGCAGTGAACAGGGGCCGAGTCAGCCCCAGCATTTT | CASSEQGPSQPQHF
. | . | TRBJ1-6 | TRBV9 | TGTGCCAGCAGCCCTCAGGGGTATAATTCACCCCTCCACTTT | CASSPQGYNSPLHF
TRBD2 | . | TRBJ2-2 | TRBV27 | TGTGCCAGCAGTCTTGGGACTAGCGGTAACACCGGGGAGCTGTTTTTT | CASSLGTSGNTGELFF
TRBD1 | . | TRBJ1-2 | TRBV15 | TGTGCCACCAGCAGAGATCAGGGGACAGGAGACGGCTACACCTTC | CATSRDQGTGDGYTF
. | . | TRBJ1-2 | TRBV27 | TGTGCCAGCAGAAATACAGGATTCTATGGCTACACCTTC | CASRNTGFYGYTF
TRBD1 | . | TRBJ1-2 | TRBV19 | TGTGCCAGCGGACAGGGTAATACAGATGGCTACACCTTC | CASGQGNTDGYTF
. | few | TRBJ1-2 | TRBV28 | TGTGCCAGCAGTGTGGCTATGACAGAAAGCTACACCTTC | CASSVAMTESYTF
. | . | TRBJ1-6 | TRBV6-5 | TGTGCCAGCAGTTACTTTTTGGCGGGGGGTCAATCACCCCTCCACTTT | CASSYFLAGGQSPLHF
. | few | TRBJ1-2 | TRBV10-3 | TGTGCCATCAGTGAGACGGTCGGCTACACCTTC | CAISETVGYTF
. | . | TRBJ1-4 | TRBV7-6 | TGTGCCAGCAGCCTCGGGGGACGGTTAAATGAAAAACTGTTTTTT | CASSLGGRLNEKLFF
. | . | TRBJ1-1 | TRBV27 | TGTGCCAGCAGTTTAATGTGGGGAGTGAACACTGAAGCTTTCTTT | CASSLMWGVNTEAFF
TRBD1 | . | TRBJ1-2 | TRBV4-2 | TGTGCCAGCAGCCCCCCCGGACAGGCGAGGGGGGATGGCTACACCTTC | CASSPPGQARGDGYTF
TRBD2 | . | TRBJ2-3 | TRBV19 | TGTGCCAGTAGTGTGGGCGGGGGGCTAGGGGTTACGCAGTATTTT | CASSVGGGLGVTQYF
. | . | TRBJ1-5 | TRBV6-1 | TGTGCCACCAGGGACATTCGGAATCAGCCCCAGCATTTT | CATRDIRNQPQHF
TRBD1 | . | TRBJ1-1 | TRBV2 | TGTGCCAGCACCAGCGACAGGGCGAGCGGTGAAGCTTTCTTT | CASTSDRASGEAFF
TRBD1 | . | TRBJ1-2 | TRBV2 | TGTGCCAGCAGGGACAGGGTTGATGGCTACACCTTC | CASRDRVDGYTF
TRBD1 | . | TRBJ1-1 | TRBV15 | TGTGCCACCAGCAGTCACAGGGGGCGAACTGAAGCTTTCTTT | CATSSHRGRTEAFF
TRBD1 | once | TRBJ2-7 | TRBV5-4 | TGTGCCAGCAGCAATAGACAGGGCTACGAGCAGTACTTC | CASSNRQGYEQYF
TRBD2 | . | TRBJ2-3 | TRBV19 | TGTGCCAGTAGTAGTGGCGGGGGGATTGCAGATACGCAGTATTTT | CASSSGGGIADTQYF
. | . | TRBJ1-2 | TRBV7-9 | TGTTCCAGCAGCTCCTCCTGGGGGACAACCTATGGCTACACCTTC | CSSSSSWGTTYGYTF
. | . | TRBJ1-1 | TRBV6-6 | TGTGCCAGCAGTTACCGGTCAGGGAACACTGAAGCTTTCTTT | CASSYRSGNTEAFF
TRBD1 | . | TRBJ1-3 | TRBV6-1 | TGTGCCAGCAGTGCTTCGACAGGGGGCGGAAACACCATATATTTT | CASSASTGGGNTIYF
. | . | TRBJ2-3 | TRBV7-8 | TGTGCCAGCAGCTTAAAAACTCCCACAGATACGCAGTATTTT | CASSLKTPTDTQYF
TRBD1 | . | TRBJ1-1 | TRBV27 | TGTGCCAGCAGGACCGGACAGGGTCGAACTTTCTTT | CASRTGQGRTFF
TRBD2 | . | TRBJ2-6 | TRBV2 | TGTGCCAGCAGTTGGGGGCGGGGGGCTACTGGGGCCAACGTCCTGACTTTC | CASSWGRGATGANVLTF
TRBD2 | . | TRBJ2-7 | TRBV6-5 | TGTGCCAGCAGCCTAGGGACTAGCGGCTCCTACGAGCAGTACTTC | CASSLGTSGSYEQYF
TRBD2 | . | TRBJ2-1 | TRBV4-1 | TGCGCCAGCAGCCAAGAAACGGGGGGATACAATGAGCAGTTCTTC | CASSQETGGYNEQFF
TRBD2 | . | TRBJ2-7 | TRBV27 | TGTGCCAGCAGTCGAGGGACTAGCGGGTCCTACGAGCAGTACTTC | CASSRGTSGSYEQYF
. | once | TRBJ1-1 | TRBV7-2 | TGTGCCAGCAGCATATACAGGCGGAGGAACACTGAAGCTTTCTTT | CASSIYRRRNTEAFF
TRBD1 | . | TRBJ2-2 | TRBV5-4 | TGTGCCAGCAGCTCGGGACAGGTGACGACCGGGGAGCTGTTTTTT | CASSSGQVTTGELFF
. | . | TRBJ1-1 | TRBV6-5 | TGTGCCAGCAGTTACTCTAGACAGAACACTGAAGCTTTCTTT | CASSYSRQNTEAFF
TRBD1 | . | TRBJ1-1 | TRBV18 | TGTGCCAGCTCACCACCCGACAGGGCCGGAGGGACTGAAGCTTTCTTT | CASSPPDRAGGTEAFF
. | few | TRBJ2-2 | TRBV5-4 | TGTGCCAGCAGCTTGGACCCAGGGTTCACCGGGGAGCTGTTTTTT | CASSLDPGFTGELFF
. | . | TRBJ2-1 | TRBV28 | TGTGCCAGCAGTTCAGCCTACAATGAGCAGTTCTTC | CASSSAYNEQFF